The present TCR beta chain was sequenced within a study of T cells in Graves' hyperthyroidism and ophthalmopathy. General study findings and limits: Researchers found most expanded thyroid clonotypes above 0.001 in blood as well.

The CDR3 spans 13 residues. V was pared by 1 base and J by 1 base, with 4 bases between. The germline gives CDR1 SQVTM, CDR2 ANQGSEA. The study collected blood at first hyperthyroidism diagnosis, before any ophthalmopathy symptoms arose. This clonotype was seen many times. Its antigen is as yet unknown. Amplification of TCR beta CDR3 regions was performed using RNA transcripts as template. RT-PCR in the first round (using the HTBI primer set) targeted the TCR CDR3. TCRdb passed the multiplex PCR reads through MiXCR, listing each CDR3 protein once. The sample includes about 270,000 distinct CDR3 sequences, about 16% of them seen just once.

This clonotype was sampled from a woman in her forties or fifties with Graves' hyperthyroidism that later progressed to Graves' ophthalmopathy. Sequencing input: blood. The chain joins TRBV29-1 to TRBJ2-2, with D uncertain. Written as DNA, the CDR3 is TGCAGCGTTGAAGCAGGGAACACCGGGGAGCTGTTTTTT. It yields the protein CSVEAGNTGELFF.